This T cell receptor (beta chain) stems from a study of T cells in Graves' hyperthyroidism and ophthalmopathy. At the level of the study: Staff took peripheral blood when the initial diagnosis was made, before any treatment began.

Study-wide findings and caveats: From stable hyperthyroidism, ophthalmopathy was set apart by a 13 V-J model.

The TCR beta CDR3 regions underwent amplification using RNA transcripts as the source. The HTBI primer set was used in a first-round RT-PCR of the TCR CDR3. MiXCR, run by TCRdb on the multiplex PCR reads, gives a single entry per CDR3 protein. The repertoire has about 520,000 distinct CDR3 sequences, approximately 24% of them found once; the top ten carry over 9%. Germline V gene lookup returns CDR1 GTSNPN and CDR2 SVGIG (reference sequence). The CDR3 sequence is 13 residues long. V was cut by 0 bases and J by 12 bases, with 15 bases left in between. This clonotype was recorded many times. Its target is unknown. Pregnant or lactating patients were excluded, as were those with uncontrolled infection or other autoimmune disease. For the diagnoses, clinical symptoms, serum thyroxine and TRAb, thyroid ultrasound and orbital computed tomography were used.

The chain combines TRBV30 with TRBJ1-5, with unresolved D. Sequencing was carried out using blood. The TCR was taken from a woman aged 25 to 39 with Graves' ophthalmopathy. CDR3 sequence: CAWSVAHAFVQHF. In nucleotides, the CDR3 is TGTGCCTGGAGTGTGGCTCATGCCTTTGTCCAGCATTTT.